This T cell receptor (beta chain) emerged from a study of blood T cell repertoires in COVID-19. For this clone: The junction does not match germline at one end; this may be a read error.

CDR3 length: 13 amino acids. Germline V CDR1 and CDR2: SQVTM, ANQGSEA. Generated by immunoSEQ multiplex PCR, the TCRdb table keeps only in-frame clones and is missing some. Among almost 200,000 clones listed, 85% were seen once. This rearrangement joins TRBV29-1 to TRBJ2-4; D not certain. The TCR was taken from a man aged 55 to 70 with COVID-19, enrolled during active disease. Sequencing used peripheral blood. CDR3 loop: CSVEATRKDIQYF. CDR3 DNA: TGCAGCGTTGAAGCGACACGCAAAGACATTCAGTACTTC. Full variable domain (rest looked up from reference TRBV29-1 and TRBJ2-4): SAVISQKPSRDICQRGTSLTIQCQVDSQVTMMFWYRQQPGQSLTLIATANQGSEATYESGFVIDKFPISRPNLTFSTLTVSNMSPEDSSIYLCSVEATRKDIQYFGAGTRLSVL.